This is a list of T cell receptor beta chains from one sample in a study of blood T cell repertoires in COVID-19. This table comes from immunoSEQ multiplex PCR, and its TCRdb copy is limited to in-frame clones, with some not included. The sample includes about 140,000 clones, approximately 88% seen only once; the top ten take 28%. Input material: peripheral blood. These receptors all stem from a human donor in a cohort sampled during active COVID-19. Each CDR3 is given with its conserved first and last residue. A D gene is named only where the DNA matches it firmly. Clone sizes are given selectively: once, few, many, or a class where the clone is expanded.

TRBJ1-1 | NA | NA | TRBV5-1 | CASSYPTDRMNTEAFF | TGCGCCAGCAGCTACCCGACTGATCGCATGAACACTGAAGCTTTCTTT
TRBJ2-3 | NA | NA | TRBV7-3 | CASSLDSSSTDTQYF | TGTGCCAGCAGTCTGGACTCTTCTAGCACAGATACGCAGTATTTT
TRBJ1-5 | NA | NA | TRBV24-1 | CATSAGGEQPQHF | TGTGCCACCAGTGCCGGAGGGGAGCAGCCCCAGCATTTT
TRBJ1-6 | NA | NA | TRBV7-9 | CASTLDTSGNSPLHF | TGTGCCAGCACCCTCGACACCTCGGGAAATTCACCCCTCCACTTT
TRBJ2-1 | NA | NA | TRBV7-2 | CASSFGGSYNEQFF | TGTGCCAGCAGCTTCGGGGGCTCCTACAATGAGCAGTTCTTC
TRBJ1-5 | TRBD1 | few | TRBV27 | CASSLIATGGELQPQHF | TGTGCCAGCAGTTTAATCGCGACAGGGGGCGAACTCCAGCCCCAGCATTTT
TRBJ1-2 | NA | NA | TRBV10-3 | CAISESSGAEGYTF | TGTGCCATCAGTGAGTCGTCTGGGGCGGAGGGCTACACCTTC
TRBJ1-4 | TRBD1 | NA | TRBV6-5 | CASSTGGAIREKLFF | TGTGCCAGCAGTACAGGGGGCGCGATCAGGGAAAAACTGTTTTTT
TRBJ2-3 | TRBD2 | NA | TRBV18 | CASSPRGGADTQYF | TGTGCCAGCTCACCAAGGGGAGGGGCAGATACGCAGTATTTT
TRBJ2-7 | NA | once | TRBV7-9 | CASSLATTPYEQYF | TGTGCCAGCAGCTTAGCGACAACCCCCTACGAGCAGTACTTC
TRBJ1-6 | TRBD1 | NA | TRBV7-9 | CASSLEGQVRSPLHF | TGTGCCAGCAGCTTAGAAGGACAGGTCAGATCACCCCTCCACTTT
TRBJ2-2 | TRBD2 | NA | TRBV4-3 | CASSQDLARLAGGRGELFF | TGCGCCAGCAGCCAAGATTTAGCCCGGCTAGCGGGGGGAAGGGGGGAGCTGTTTTTT
TRBJ1-2 | NA | NA | TRBV5-6 | CASSPSPRGRDYGYTF | TGTGCCAGCAGCCCCTCCCCCAGGGGCCGAGACTATGGCTACACCTTC
TRBJ2-7 | TRBD1 | once | TRBV3-1/TRBV3-2 | CASSQVTGTGADEQYF | TGTGCCAGCAGCCAAGTGACTGGGACAGGGGCGGACGAGCAGTACTTC
TRBJ1-2 | TRBD1 | NA | TRBV5-6 | CASSLGPGQGFSYTF | TGTGCCAGCAGCTTGGGACCGGGACAGGGGTTTAGCTACACCTTC